This is a list of T cell receptor beta chains from one sample in a study of OX40 agonist ivuxolimab in advanced cancers. TCRdb's table, derived via immunoSEQ multiplex PCR, lists solely in-frame clones and lacks some. The top ten clones hold more than 1.5% of a sample with 60,000 to 85,000 clones, 70% to 90% of them seen once. The sample here was CD4+ or CD8+ T cells sorted from blood, taken in a trial of the OX40 agonist ivuxolimab. The receptor source for this set is an adult with an advanced solid tumor such as melanoma, head and neck, liver or kidney cancer. CDR3s include the opening cysteine and the closing phenylalanine or tryptophan. D genes are given only for firm matches. Rows may omit the clone size; those that give it use once, few, many or a size class.

CDR3aa: CSAIRTGPYTF
CDR3nt: TGCAGTGCTATTCGGACAGGGCCCTACACCTTC
abundance: -
j_gene: TRBJ1-2
v_gene: TRBV20-1
d_gene: TRBD1

CDR3aa: CASSAGGNWETQYF
CDR3nt: TGTGCCAGCAGCGCAGGAGGGAATTGGGAGACCCAGTACTTC
abundance: -
j_gene: TRBJ2-5
v_gene: TRBV9
d_gene: -

CDR3aa: CASRGGDQPQHF
CDR3nt: TGTGCCAGTAGAGGGGGGGATCAGCCCCAGCATTTT
abundance: -
j_gene: TRBJ1-5
v_gene: TRBV19
d_gene: -

CDR3aa: CASSLQGAQDTQYF
CDR3nt: TGCGCCAGCAGCCTACAGGGGGCGCAAGATACGCAGTATTTT
abundance: -
j_gene: TRBJ2-3
v_gene: TRBV5-1
d_gene: TRBD1

CDR3aa: CASTLPTGRGDEQFF
CDR3nt: TGTGCCAGCACCCTCCCCACTGGTAGAGGGGATGAGCAGTTCTTC
abundance: -
j_gene: TRBJ2-1
v_gene: TRBV6-1
d_gene: -

CDR3aa: CASSLRDRVSEQYF
CDR3nt: TGTGCCAGCAGCCTAAGGGACAGGGTGAGCGAGCAGTACTTC
abundance: -
j_gene: TRBJ2-7
v_gene: TRBV7-6
d_gene: TRBD1

CDR3aa: CTSSQHGQEYEQYF
CDR3nt: TGCACCAGCAGCCAGCACGGGCAGGAATACGAGCAGTACTTC
abundance: -
j_gene: TRBJ2-7
v_gene: TRBV1
d_gene: -

CDR3aa: CASSQEMIRVGQPQHF
CDR3nt: TGTGCCAGCAGCCAAGAGATGATCAGGGTGGGTCAGCCCCAGCATTTT
abundance: -
j_gene: TRBJ1-5
v_gene: TRBV4-2
d_gene: -

CDR3aa: CASSGGVQDTEAFF
CDR3nt: TGTGCCAGCAGTGGAGGGGTTCAGGACACTGAAGCTTTCTTT
abundance: -
j_gene: TRBJ1-1
v_gene: TRBV6-1
d_gene: -

CDR3aa: CASAKGQPDTQYF
CDR3nt: TGTGCCAGCGCGAAGGGACAGCCAGATACGCAGTATTTT
abundance: -
j_gene: TRBJ2-3
v_gene: TRBV6-1
d_gene: TRBD1

CDR3aa: CASSLYPPQGTEAFF
CDR3nt: TGTGCCAGCAGCTTATACCCCCCTCAAGGCACTGAAGCTTTCTTT
abundance: -
j_gene: TRBJ1-1
v_gene: TRBV7-8
d_gene: -

CDR3aa: CASKVGLNTEAFF
CDR3nt: TGTGCCAGCAAGGTGGGCTTGAACACTGAAGCTTTCTTT
abundance: -
j_gene: TRBJ1-1
v_gene: TRBV6-5
d_gene: -

CDR3aa: CAWSVMGQGGGYTF
CDR3nt: TGTGCCTGGAGTGTAATGGGACAGGGAGGAGGCTACACCTTC
abundance: -
j_gene: TRBJ1-2
v_gene: TRBV30
d_gene: TRBD1

CDR3aa: CAWTDRGLETQYF
CDR3nt: TGTGCCTGGACTGACAGGGGGCTGGAGACCCAGTACTTC
abundance: -
j_gene: TRBJ2-5
v_gene: TRBV30
d_gene: TRBD1

CDR3aa: CASTWRQTEAFF
CDR3nt: TGTGCCAGCACCTGGCGACAGACTGAAGCTTTCTTT
abundance: -
j_gene: TRBJ1-1
v_gene: TRBV28
d_gene: -

CDR3aa: CASSFRKDQPQHF
CDR3nt: TGTGCCAGTAGCTTCAGGAAGGATCAGCCCCAGCATTTT
abundance: -
j_gene: TRBJ1-5
v_gene: TRBV19
d_gene: -

CDR3aa: CASSDISRDTQRFQYF
CDR3nt: TGTGCCAGCAGCGATATAAGCCGGGACACTCAAAGGTTCCAGTACTTC
abundance: once
j_gene: TRBJ2-5
v_gene: TRBV7-9
d_gene: -

CDR3aa: CASSLRPSTDTQYF
CDR3nt: TGTGCCAGCAGCTTACGTCCGAGCACAGATACGCAGTATTTT
abundance: -
j_gene: TRBJ2-3
v_gene: TRBV11-2
d_gene: -

CDR3aa: CASSLVRAGREINEKLFF
CDR3nt: TGTGCCAGCAGTTTAGTTCGGGCAGGGAGAGAGATTAATGAAAAACTGTTTTTT
abundance: once
j_gene: TRBJ1-4
v_gene: TRBV27
d_gene: -

CDR3aa: CASSRTGTDTQYF
CDR3nt: TGTGCCAGCAGCCGGACAGGCACAGATACGCAGTATTTT
abundance: -
j_gene: TRBJ2-3
v_gene: TRBV11-3
d_gene: -

CDR3aa: CSVATGTTEAFF
CDR3nt: TGCAGCGTTGCTACAGGAACCACTGAAGCTTTCTTT
abundance: -
j_gene: TRBJ1-1
v_gene: TRBV29-1
d_gene: -

CDR3aa: CASSEAKGLGNTIYF
CDR3nt: TGTGCCAGCAGTGAAGCGAAAGGCCTAGGAAACACCATATATTTT
abundance: few
j_gene: TRBJ1-3
v_gene: TRBV6-1
d_gene: -

CDR3aa: CASSSGPLYEQYF
CDR3nt: TGTGCCAGCAGCTCAGGACCGCTATACGAGCAGTACTTC
abundance: -
j_gene: TRBJ2-7
v_gene: TRBV7-8
d_gene: -

CDR3aa: CASTTGGRYEKLFF
CDR3nt: TGTGCCAGTACCACCGGGGGACGCTATGAAAAACTGTTTTTT
abundance: -
j_gene: TRBJ1-4
v_gene: TRBV19
d_gene: -

CDR3aa: CASLAGKGSGRNQPQHF
CDR3nt: TGTGCCAGTCTAGCAGGTAAAGGCAGTGGGCGCAATCAGCCCCAGCATTTT
abundance: -
j_gene: TRBJ1-5
v_gene: TRBV2
d_gene: -

CDR3aa: CASSPGFETQYF
CDR3nt: TGTGCCAGCAGCCCTGGGTTTGAGACCCAGTACTTC
abundance: -
j_gene: TRBJ2-5
v_gene: TRBV7-2
d_gene: -

CDR3aa: CASSVGQGAGVWETQYF
CDR3nt: TGTGCCAGCAGCGTGGGACAGGGGGCGGGAGTTTGGGAGACCCAGTACTTC
abundance: -
j_gene: TRBJ2-5
v_gene: TRBV9
d_gene: TRBD1

CDR3aa: CASSDDRGYSYEQYF
CDR3nt: TGTGCCAGCAGCGACGACAGGGGGTATTCCTACGAGCAGTACTTC
abundance: once
j_gene: TRBJ2-7
v_gene: TRBV7-9
d_gene: TRBD1

CDR3aa: CASIVDWGNQPQHF
CDR3nt: TGTGCCAGCATTGTGGATTGGGGGAATCAGCCCCAGCATTTT
abundance: -
j_gene: TRBJ1-5
v_gene: TRBV6-1
d_gene: -

CDR3aa: CASSQIGLAGLPSYEQYF
CDR3nt: TGCGCCAGCAGCCAGATTGGACTAGCGGGACTCCCGTCCTACGAGCAGTACTTC
abundance: -
j_gene: TRBJ2-7
v_gene: TRBV4-1
d_gene: TRBD2

CDR3aa: CASSPDRGHEKLFF
CDR3nt: TGCGCCAGCAGTCCGGACAGGGGGCATGAAAAACTGTTTTTT
abundance: -
j_gene: TRBJ1-4
v_gene: TRBV10-2
d_gene: TRBD1

CDR3aa: CASRGGLAGGVNEQFF
CDR3nt: TGCGCCAGCAGGGGGGGACTAGCGGGAGGGGTGAATGAGCAGTTCTTC
abundance: -
j_gene: TRBJ2-1
v_gene: TRBV10-2
d_gene: TRBD2

CDR3aa: CASSTHRDQETQYF
CDR3nt: TGTGCCAGCAGCACCCACAGGGATCAAGAGACCCAGTACTTC
abundance: once
j_gene: TRBJ2-5
v_gene: TRBV7-2
d_gene: -

CDR3aa: CAWNKQGASQPQHF
CDR3nt: TGTGCCTGGAACAAACAGGGGGCTAGTCAGCCCCAGCATTTT
abundance: -
j_gene: TRBJ1-5
v_gene: TRBV30
d_gene: TRBD1

CDR3aa: CASSRTYLPSGGASTDTQYF
CDR3nt: TGTGCCAGCTCACGAACGTATTTGCCTAGCGGGGGTGCTAGCACAGATACGCAGTATTTT
abundance: -
j_gene: TRBJ2-3
v_gene: TRBV18
d_gene: TRBD2

CDR3aa: CASSRPDSRNGEQYF
CDR3nt: TGCGCCAGCAGCCGCCCGGACTCGAGAAATGGCGAGCAGTACTTC
abundance: -
j_gene: TRBJ2-7
v_gene: TRBV4-1
d_gene: -

CDR3aa: CASSPGTGSTEAFF
CDR3nt: TGTGCCAGCTCACCGGGGACAGGGTCCACTGAAGCTTTCTTT
abundance: -
j_gene: TRBJ1-1
v_gene: TRBV18
d_gene: TRBD1

CDR3aa: CASSPRTGRGDGRFF
CDR3nt: TGTGCCAGCAGCCCCCGGACAGGGAGGGGGGACGGGAGGTTCTTT
abundance: once
j_gene: TRBJ1-1
v_gene: TRBV7-6
d_gene: TRBD1

CDR3aa: CASSEIRGPTGELFF
CDR3nt: TGTGCCAGCAGTGAAATCAGGGGACCGACCGGGGAGCTGTTTTTT
abundance: -
j_gene: TRBJ2-2
v_gene: TRBV6-1
d_gene: -

CDR3aa: CASSKGGGEKLFF
CDR3nt: TGTGCCAGCAGTAAAGGGGGCGGTGAAAAACTGTTTTTT
abundance: -
j_gene: TRBJ1-4
v_gene: TRBV6-6
d_gene: TRBD1

CDR3aa: CASSLGPAGNQETQYF
CDR3nt: TGCGCCAGCAGCTTGGGGCCAGCGGGGAACCAAGAGACCCAGTACTTC
abundance: -
j_gene: TRBJ2-5
v_gene: TRBV5-1
d_gene: TRBD2

CDR3aa: CASNPAGGNYGYTF
CDR3nt: TGTGCCAGCAATCCGGCGGGCGGAAACTATGGCTACACCTTC
abundance: once
j_gene: TRBJ1-2
v_gene: TRBV28
d_gene: -

CDR3aa: CASSLATSGFNTGELFF
CDR3nt: TGCGCCAGCAGCTTGGCCACTAGCGGTTTTAACACCGGGGAGCTGTTTTTT
abundance: -
j_gene: TRBJ2-2
v_gene: TRBV5-1
d_gene: TRBD2

CDR3aa: CSVEKGRSETQYF
CDR3nt: TGCAGCGTTGAGAAGGGAAGGTCAGAGACCCAGTACTTC
abundance: -
j_gene: TRBJ2-5
v_gene: TRBV29-1
d_gene: -

CDR3aa: CASSKVGRAENTIYF
CDR3nt: TGTGCCAGCAGCAAAGTCGGCAGGGCGGAAAACACCATATATTTT
abundance: -
j_gene: TRBJ1-3
v_gene: TRBV21-1
d_gene: -

CDR3aa: CASSKGANYGYTF
CDR3nt: TGTGCCAGCAGTAAAGGAGCTAACTATGGCTACACCTTC
abundance: -
j_gene: TRBJ1-2
v_gene: TRBV6-6
d_gene: -

CDR3aa: CASSRAGIDYNEQFF
CDR3nt: TGTGCCAGCAGCCGGGCCGGGATTGACTACAATGAGCAGTTCTTC
abundance: few
j_gene: TRBJ2-1
v_gene: TRBV7-9
d_gene: -

CDR3aa: CASSFRTSGGYTGELFF
CDR3nt: TGTGCCAGCAGCTTCCGGACTAGCGGGGGGTACACCGGGGAGCTGTTTTTT
abundance: -
j_gene: TRBJ2-2
v_gene: TRBV7-2
d_gene: TRBD2